The sample holds one count of the clone carrying this T cell receptor (beta chain). Clones were sequenced by immunoSEQ multiplex PCR, and TCRdb holds only the in-frame ones, with some missing. There are nearly 350,000 clones in the sample; around 83% occur only once, and 3% lies in the top ten. The record originates from a study of blood T cell repertoires in COVID-19. The CDR3 runs to 13 residues. In germline, CDR1 is LGHNA, CDR2 YSLEER. With 0 bases removed from V and 3 bases from J, the gap between germline ends came to 6 bases. The sequencing sample was made of peripheral blood. The sequence was obtained from a young man with active or convalescent COVID-19. The chain has TRBV4-3 and TRBJ2-7; D gene uncertain. CDR3 coding DNA: TGCGCCAGCAGCCAAGAGACTCACTACGAGCAGTACTTC. Its translation is CASSQETHYEQYF.